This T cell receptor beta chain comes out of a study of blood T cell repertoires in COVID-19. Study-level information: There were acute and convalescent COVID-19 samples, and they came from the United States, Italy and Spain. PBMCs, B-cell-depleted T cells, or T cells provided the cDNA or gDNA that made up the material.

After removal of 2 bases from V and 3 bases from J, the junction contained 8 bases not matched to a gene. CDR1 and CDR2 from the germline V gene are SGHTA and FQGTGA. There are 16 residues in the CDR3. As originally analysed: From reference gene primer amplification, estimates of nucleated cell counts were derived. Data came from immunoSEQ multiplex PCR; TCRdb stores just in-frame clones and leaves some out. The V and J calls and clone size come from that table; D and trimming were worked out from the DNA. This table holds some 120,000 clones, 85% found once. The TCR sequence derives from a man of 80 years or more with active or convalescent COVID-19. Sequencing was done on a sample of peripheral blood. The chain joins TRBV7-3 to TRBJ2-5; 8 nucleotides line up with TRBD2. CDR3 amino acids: CASSLLPGGTKETQYF. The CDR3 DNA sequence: TGTGCCAGCAGCTTATTACCGGGGGGGACGAAAGAGACCCAGTACTTC.